Reported below is one TCR beta chain. The authors' processing: Reference gene primer amplification yielded estimated nucleated cell counts. This table comes from immunoSEQ multiplex PCR, and its TCRdb copy is limited to in-frame clones, with some not included. V and J calls plus clone size are reproduced from that table; the DNA served to infer D and trimming. The repertoire has around 130,000 clones, around 87% of them found once; the top ten carry 2% to 2.5%. V lost 2 bases to trimming and J lost 1 base, with 12 bases between them. Per germline, CDR1 SGHTA and CDR2 FQGTGA. This CDR3 contains 15 residues. This entry is derived from a study of blood T cell repertoires in COVID-19. Study-wide context: Sites in the United States, Italy and Spain provided acute and convalescent COVID-19 samples. Nucleic acid was either cDNA or gDNA, and it came from T cells, B-cell-depleted T cells, or PBMCs.

This sequence joins TRBV7-3 and TRBJ2-7, with a weak D call TRBD1 (5 bases). Specimen: peripheral blood. This clonotype was obtained from a man aged 65-85 years with active COVID-19. CDR3 protein: CASSLGAELSYEQYF. The CDR3 coding sequence is TGTGCCAGCAGCTTAGGGGCAGAATTATCCTACGAGCAGTACTTC. Using reference TRBV7-3 and TRBJ2-7 for the parts outside the CDR3, the full variable domain is GAGVSQTPSNKVTEKGKYVELRCDPISGHTALYWYRQSLGQGPEFLIYFQGTGAADDSGLPNDRFFAVRPEGSVSTLKIQRTERGDSAVYLCASSLGAELSYEQYFGPGTRLTVT.